The sequence of this TCR beta chain was determined in a study of T cell responses to AZD1222 COVID-19 vaccine. Study-level findings and limits: Repertoire collection took place solely once the T cell response had peaked.

This CDR3 has 15 residues. V lost 3 bases and J lost 0, with 12 bases in between. Germline V CDR1 and CDR2: ENHRY, SYGVKD. Second doses were pooled across both intervals (about 4 or about 12 weeks). About this clone itself: Its antigen is unknown.

The repertoire was sequenced with immunoSEQ multiplex PCR; TCRdb's copy has only in-frame clones and lacks some. Among over 150,000 clones listed, around 85% were seen once. The V gene is TRBV10-3, the J gene TRBJ2-7; D may match TRBD1 or TRBD2 (6 bases each). The source material was peripheral blood, sampled 28 days after the second AZD1222 dose. This TCR was sampled from an adult who received the AZD1222 COVID-19 vaccine. CDR3 bases: TGTGCCATCAGTGAAGGGGGGACCCCCTCCTACGAGCAGTACTTC. Protein product: CAISEGGTPSYEQYF.